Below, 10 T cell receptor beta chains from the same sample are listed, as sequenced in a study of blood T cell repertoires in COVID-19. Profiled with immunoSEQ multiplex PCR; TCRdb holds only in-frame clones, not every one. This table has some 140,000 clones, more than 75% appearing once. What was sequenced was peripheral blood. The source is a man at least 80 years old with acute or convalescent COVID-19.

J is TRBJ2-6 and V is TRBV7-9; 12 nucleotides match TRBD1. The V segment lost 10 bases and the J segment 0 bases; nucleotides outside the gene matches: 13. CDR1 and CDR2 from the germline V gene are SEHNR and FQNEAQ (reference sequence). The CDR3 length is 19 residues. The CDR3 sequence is CAINPGQGALFSGANVLTF. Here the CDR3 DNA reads TGTGCCATCAATCCGGGACAGGGGGCTCTATTCTCTGGGGCCAACGTCCTGACTTTC.

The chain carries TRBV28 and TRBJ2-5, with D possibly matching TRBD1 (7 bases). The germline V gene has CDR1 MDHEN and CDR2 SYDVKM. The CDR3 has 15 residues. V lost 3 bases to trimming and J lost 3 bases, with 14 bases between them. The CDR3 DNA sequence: TGTGCCAGCAGTTTGTTTCAGGGGGGCGAAGAGACCCAGTACTTC. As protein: CASSLFQGGEETQYF.

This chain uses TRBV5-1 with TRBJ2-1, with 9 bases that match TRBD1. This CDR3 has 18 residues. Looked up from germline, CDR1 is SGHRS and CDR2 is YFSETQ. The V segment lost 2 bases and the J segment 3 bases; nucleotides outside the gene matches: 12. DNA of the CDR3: TGCGCCAGCAGCTTAGCTACCACCGGGACAGGGAACTACAATGAGCAGTTCTTC. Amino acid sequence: CASSLATTGTGNYNEQFF.

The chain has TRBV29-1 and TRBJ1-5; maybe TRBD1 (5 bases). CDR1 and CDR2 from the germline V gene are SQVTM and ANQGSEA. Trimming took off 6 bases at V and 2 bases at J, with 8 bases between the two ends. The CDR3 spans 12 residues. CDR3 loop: CSVRDGNQPQHF. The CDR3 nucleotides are TGCAGCGTGCGGGACGGCAATCAGCCCCAGCATTTT.

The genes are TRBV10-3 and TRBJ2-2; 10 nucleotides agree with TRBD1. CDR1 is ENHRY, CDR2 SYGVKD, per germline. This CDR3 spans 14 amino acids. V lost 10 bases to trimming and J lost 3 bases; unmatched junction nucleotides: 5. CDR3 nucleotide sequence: TGTGCCAGTTCCGGGACAGGGGACACCGGGGAGCTGTTTTTT. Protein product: CASSGTGDTGELFF.

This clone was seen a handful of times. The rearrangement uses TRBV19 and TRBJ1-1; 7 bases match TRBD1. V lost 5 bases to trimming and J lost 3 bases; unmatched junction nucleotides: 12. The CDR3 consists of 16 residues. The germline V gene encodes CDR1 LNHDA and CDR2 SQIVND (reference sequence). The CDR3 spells CASSPLPDRRDTEAFF. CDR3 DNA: TGTGCCAGTAGTCCCCTACCGGACAGGCGGGACACTGAAGCTTTCTTT.

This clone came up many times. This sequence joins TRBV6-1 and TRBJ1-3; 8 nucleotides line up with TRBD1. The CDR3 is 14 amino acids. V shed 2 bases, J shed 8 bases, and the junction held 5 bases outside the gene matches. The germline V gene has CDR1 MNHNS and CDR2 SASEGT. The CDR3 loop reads CASSERTGTYTIYF. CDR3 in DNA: TGTGCCAGCAGTGAAAGGACAGGGACCTACACCATATATTTT.

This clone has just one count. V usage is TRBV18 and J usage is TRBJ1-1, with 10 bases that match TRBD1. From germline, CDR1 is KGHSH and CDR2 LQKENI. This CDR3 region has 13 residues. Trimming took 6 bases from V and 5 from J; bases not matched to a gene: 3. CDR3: CASSGQGKTEAFF. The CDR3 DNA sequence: TGTGCCAGCTCGGGACAGGGGAAAACTGAAGCTTTCTTT.

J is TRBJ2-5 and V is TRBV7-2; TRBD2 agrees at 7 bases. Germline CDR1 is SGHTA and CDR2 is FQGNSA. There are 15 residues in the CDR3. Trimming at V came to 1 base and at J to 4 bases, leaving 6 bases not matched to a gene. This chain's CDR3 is CASSLGGGDGETQYF. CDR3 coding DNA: TGTGCCAGCAGCTTAGGCGGGGGTGACGGAGAGACCCAGTACTTC.

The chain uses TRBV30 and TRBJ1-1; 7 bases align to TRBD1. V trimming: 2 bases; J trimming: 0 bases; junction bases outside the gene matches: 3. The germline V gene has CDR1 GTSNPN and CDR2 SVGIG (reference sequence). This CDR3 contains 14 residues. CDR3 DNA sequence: TGTGCCTGGAGTACCAGGGGGATGAACACTGAAGCTTTCTTT. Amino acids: CAWSTRGMNTEAFF.